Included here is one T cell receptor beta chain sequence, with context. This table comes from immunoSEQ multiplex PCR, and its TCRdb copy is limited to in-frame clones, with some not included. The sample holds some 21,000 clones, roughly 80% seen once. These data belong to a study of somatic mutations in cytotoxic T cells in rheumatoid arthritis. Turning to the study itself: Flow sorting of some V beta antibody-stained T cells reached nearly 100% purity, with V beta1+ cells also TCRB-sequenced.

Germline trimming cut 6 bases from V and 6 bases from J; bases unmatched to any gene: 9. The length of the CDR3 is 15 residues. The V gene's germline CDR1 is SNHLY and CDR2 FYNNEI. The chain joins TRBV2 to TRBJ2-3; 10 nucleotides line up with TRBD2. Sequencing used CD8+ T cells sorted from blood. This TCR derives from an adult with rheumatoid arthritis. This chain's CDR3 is CASRYTPGLADTQYF. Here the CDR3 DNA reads TGTGCCAGCAGGTACACACCGGGACTAGCGGATACGCAGTATTTT.